The 25 T cell receptor beta chains in this list originate from one sample, sequenced in a study of T cells in pancreatic ductal adenocarcinoma. Sequencing used immunoSEQ multiplex PCR; TCRdb keeps in-frame clones, though not all of them. This table holds roughly 16,000 clones, 91% found once. Selected pancreatic ductal adenocarcinoma patients had undergone surgery without neoadjuvant therapy. The sequencing sample was made of PBMCs. Receptor source: a human donor with pancreatic ductal adenocarcinoma.

The chain uses TRBV4-3 and TRBJ2-7; D is undetermined. Trimming took off 0 bases at V and 7 bases at J, with 10 bases between the two ends. CDR3 length: 13 residues. Per the germline V gene, CDR1 is LGHNA and CDR2 is YSLEER. The CDR3 DNA sequence: TGCGCCAGCAGCCAAGATCTTGGCCGGGAGCAGTACTTC. The encoded protein is CASSQDLGREQYF.

This clone was detected once. The J gene is TRBJ2-7, the V gene TRBV7-8; TRBD2 agrees at 15 bases. Per the germline V gene, CDR1 is SGHVS and CDR2 is FQNEAQ. The J segment lost 0 bases and the V segment lost 5 bases, leaving 8 bases of the junction unmatched. This CDR3 has 18 amino acids. The CDR3 loop reads CASSPGTSGRPSSYEQYF. The CDR3 DNA follows: TGTGCCAGCAGCCCGGGGACTAGCGGGAGGCCGAGCTCCTACGAGCAGTACTTC.

The V gene is TRBV9, the J gene TRBJ1-2; D gene uncertain. Germline assignment: CDR1 SGDLS and CDR2 YYNGEE. CDR3 length: 13 residues. The V end was cut by 6 bases, the J end by 8 bases, with 17 bases between. CDR3 in DNA: TGTGCCAGCACCCCTGTTGGGGATCGCGGCTACACCTTC. It yields the protein CASTPVGDRGYTF.

There are a few counts of this clone. The chain is built from TRBV7-3 and TRBJ2-7; the D is unclear. The CDR3 has 15 residues. V was shortened by 5 bases and J by 5 bases, with 19 bases between the two germline ends. The V gene's germline CDR1 is SGHTA and CDR2 FQGTGA. The CDR3 DNA is TGTGCCAGCAGCCCACTCCTGCAGGTTCCCCACGAGCAGTACTTC. This translates into CASSPLLQVPHEQYF. Based on the CDR3 plus reference TRBV7-3 and TRBJ2-7, the full variable domain is GAGVSQTPSNKVTEKGKYVELRCDPISGHTALYWYRQSLGQGPEFLIYFQGTGAADDSGLPNDRFFAVRPEGSVSTLKIQRTERGDSAVYLCASSPLLQVPHEQYFGPGTRLTVT.

This chain joins TRBV27 and TRBJ1-1; perhaps TRBD1 as D (5 bases). The CDR3 loop spans 10 amino acids. V shed 9 bases and J shed 5 bases, with 7 bases lying between them. Per germline, CDR1 MNHEY and CDR2 SMNVEV (reference sequence). CDR3 coding DNA: TGTGCCAGGGGACGGACTGAAGCTTTCTTT. Translation: CARGRTEAFF.

The rearrangement joins TRBV27 to TRBJ2-7; D perhaps matches TRBD2 (6 bases). V lost 5 bases and J lost 5, with 22 bases in between. In germline, CDR1 is MNHEY, CDR2 SMNVEV (reference sequence). CDR3 length: 16 residues. CDR3 protein: CASSLTGPYPSDEQYF. CDR3 DNA: TGTGCCAGCAGTCTGACCGGGCCCTACCCTAGCGACGAGCAGTACTTC.

The chain uses TRBV9 and TRBJ1-3, with D perhaps TRBD1 (5 bases). Germline values: CDR1 SGDLS, CDR2 YYNGEE. Trimming took 2 bases from V and 0 from J, leaving 15 bases between them. This CDR3 region has 17 residues. The CDR3 loop reads CASSVDLSGGSGNTIYF. The CDR3 DNA sequence: TGTGCCAGCAGCGTTGATCTATCGGGGGGCTCTGGAAACACCATATATTTT.

This chain connects TRBV2 to TRBJ2-7; D ambiguous. Trimming shortened V by 0 bases and J by 2 bases, and 2 bases separated the two germline ends. The CDR3 length is 12 residues. From germline, CDR1 is SNHLY and CDR2 FYNNEI. CDR3: CASSEAAYEQYF. As DNA, the CDR3 is TGTGCCAGCAGTGAAGCGGCCTACGAGCAGTACTTC.

Here the CDR3 reads CASSLTRDSPLHF. CDR3 DNA: TGTGCCAGCAGCTTAACGCGGGATTCACCCCTCCACTTT. V is TRBV7-3 and J is TRBJ1-6; D is ambiguous. V lost 0 bases to trimming and J lost 8 bases, with 5 bases between them. This CDR3 is 13 amino acids long. Per the germline V gene, CDR1 is SGHTA and CDR2 is FQGTGA.

The J gene is TRBJ2-2, the V gene TRBV11-3; D not certain. The CDR3 loop spans 14 amino acids. Per germline, CDR1 SGHNT and CDR2 YENEEA. The V gene lost 0 bases and the J gene lost 2 bases, with 4 bases spanning the gap. The CDR3 DNA sequence: TGTGCCAGCAGCTTAGATTTTAACACCGGGGAGCTGTTTTTT. Protein sequence: CASSLDFNTGELFF.

This chain uses TRBV11-2 with TRBJ2-7, with 12 bases lining up with TRBD1. Germline V gives CDR1 SGHAT, CDR2 FQNNGV. There are 16 residues in the CDR3. Trimming took 5 bases from V and 3 from J; bases not matched to a gene: 8. CDR3 DNA sequence: TGTGCCAGCAGCCCGACCGGGACAGGGGGCTTCTACGAGCAGTACTTC. Its translation: CASSPTGTGGFYEQYF.

The chain combines TRBV4-2 with TRBJ2-7; a possible D gene is TRBD2 (6 bases). Germline V gene lookup returns CDR1 LGHNA and CDR2 YNFKEQ. Trimming took off 0 bases at V and 3 bases at J, with 15 bases between the two ends. This CDR3 is built from 16 residues. The CDR3 DNA is TGTGCCAGCAGCCAAGATCGGGCAGGGAGGCGCTACGAGCAGTACTTC. Its protein product is CASSQDRAGRRYEQYF.

The V gene is TRBV19, the J gene TRBJ1-6; TRBD1 aligns across 7 bases. CDR1 is LNHDA, CDR2 SQIVND, per germline (reference sequence). The V and J ends lost 4 bases and 5 bases, in that order; junction bases with no gene match: 8. The CDR3 has 16 amino acids. This CDR3 is CASSNRQGGDNSPLHF. DNA for the CDR3: TGTGCCAGTAGTAATCGACAGGGAGGTGATAATTCACCCCTCCACTTT. The variable domain in full, with the rest retrieved from reference TRBV19 and TRBJ1-6, is DGGITQSPKYLFRKEGQNVTLSCEQNLNHDAMYWYRQDPGQGLRLIYYSQIVNDFQKGDIAEGYSVSREKKESFPLTVTSAQKNPTAFYLCASSNRQGGDNSPLHFGNGTRLTVT.

The V and J genes are TRBV12-5 and TRBJ2-3, with 7 positions matching TRBD1. V shed 1 base and J 4 bases; nucleotides not matched to a gene: 5. CDR1 is LGHNT and CDR2 is FRNRAP in the germline V gene. The CDR3 sequence is 15 residues long. CDR3 DNA sequence: TGTGCTAGTGGTTTGGGACTCGGGACAGCAGATACGCAGTATTTT. Encoded protein: CASGLGLGTADTQYF.

This chain joins TRBV19 and TRBJ1-5, with a tentative D call TRBD1 (5 bases). The germline V and J ends were trimmed by 7 bases and 6 bases, with 28 bases remaining between them. The CDR3 is made up of 18 amino acids. CDR1 and CDR2 from the germline V gene are LNHDA and SQIVND (reference sequence). CDR3 nucleotide sequence: TGTGCCAGTACTAATAGGCTCGGGTCGACGGACCAGGGTCAGCCCCAGCATTTT. Its protein product is CASTNRLGSTDQGQPQHF. Combining the CDR3 with reference TRBV19 and TRBJ1-5 gives the whole variable domain DGGITQSPKYLFRKEGQNVTLSCEQNLNHDAMYWYRQDPGQGLRLIYYSQIVNDFQKGDIAEGYSVSREKKESFPLTVTSAQKNPTAFYLCASTNRLGSTDQGQPQHFGDGTRLSIL.

The chain has TRBV4-2 and TRBJ1-1; TRBD1 aligns across 11 bases. CDR3 size: 16 residues. The V and J ends lost 0 bases and 3 bases, in that order; junction bases with no gene match: 3. In germline, CDR1 is LGHNA, CDR2 YNFKEQ. In nucleotides, the CDR3 is TGTGCCAGCAGCCAAGAATGGGACAGGGGGGACACTGAAGCTTTCTTT. Amino acids: CASSQEWDRGDTEAFF.

The chain is built from TRBV5-4 and TRBJ2-3; 7 bases fit TRBD1. This CDR3 has 16 amino acids. V was clipped by 1 base and J by 1 base; unmatched bases: 6. Germline loops: CDR1 SGHNT, CDR2 YYREEE (reference sequence). The CDR3 reads CASSLRQGRGTDTQYF. CDR3 bases: TGTGCCAGCAGCTTGAGACAGGGTAGGGGCACAGATACGCAGTATTTT.

This chain connects TRBV19 to TRBJ2-1, with 10 bases aligning to TRBD2. The V and J ends lost 5 bases and 0 bases, in that order; junction bases with no gene match: 7. The germline V gene has CDR1 LNHDA and CDR2 SQIVND (reference sequence). The CDR3 has 17 residues. CDR3: CASSPGGLAFSYNEQFF. In nucleotides, the CDR3 is TGTGCCAGTAGTCCCGGGGGACTAGCGTTCTCCTACAATGAGCAGTTCTTC.

J is TRBJ1-5 and V is TRBV28, with 9 bases aligning to TRBD1. J lost 0 bases, V lost 5 bases, and 17 bases had no gene match. The CDR3 is 20 amino acids. Germline CDR1 MDHEN, CDR2 SYDVKM. The CDR3 reads CASSPLTGGGGGYSNQPQHF. DNA of the CDR3: TGTGCCAGCAGTCCACTGACAGGGGGAGGAGGTGGGTATAGCAATCAGCCCCAGCATTTT.

The J gene is TRBJ2-7, the V gene TRBV7-2; 12 nucleotides agree with TRBD1. V trimming: 5 bases; J trimming: 7 bases; junction bases outside the gene matches: 12. CDR1 and CDR2 from the germline V gene are SGHTA and FQGNSA. There are 16 residues in the CDR3. DNA of the CDR3: TGTGCCAGCAGCCCCCGTCCGGGACAGGGGGCGTGGGAGCAGTACTTC. This codes for CASSPRPGQGAWEQYF.

V gene TRBV10-2 combines with J gene TRBJ1-1; D perhaps matches TRBD1 (5 bases). This CDR3 comprises 14 residues. Deletions cut 3 bases from V and 9 bases from J, with 17 bases between. Germline assignment: CDR1 WSHSY and CDR2 SAAADI. The DNA of the CDR3 is TGCGCCAGCAGTGAAGCAGGGCATGATCCGAAAGCTTTCTTT. It yields the protein CASSEAGHDPKAFF.

The chain joins TRBV4-2 to TRBJ2-7; 10 nucleotides line up with TRBD1. V trimming: 1 base; J trimming: 2 bases; junction bases outside the gene matches: 8. The CDR3 runs to 17 residues. Germline CDR1 reads LGHNA; CDR2 reads YNFKEQ. The CDR3 protein is CASSQVRDRGWAYEQYF. As DNA, the CDR3 is TGTGCCAGCAGCCAAGTCCGGGACAGGGGATGGGCCTACGAGCAGTACTTC.

V is TRBV4-3 and J is TRBJ1-2; D is unclear. Germline V gene sequence: CDR1 LGHNA, CDR2 YSLEER. The CDR3 extends over 15 amino acids. Trimming pared 0 bases from V and 4 bases from J, leaving 12 bases between. The CDR3 nucleotides read TGCGCCAGCAGCCAAGATCAAAAGACGGTCTATGGCTACACCTTC. Translating gives CASSQDQKTVYGYTF.

The V gene is TRBV30, the J gene TRBJ2-1; 10 bases match TRBD1. The CDR3 has 13 amino acids. Trimming at V came to 3 bases and at J to 10 bases, leaving 6 bases not matched to a gene. Germline CDR1 GTSNPN, CDR2 SVGIG (reference sequence). CDR3 nucleotide sequence: TGTGCCTGGAGCCAAGGGGGACAGGGGGAGCAGTTCTTC. Translating it yields CAWSQGGQGEQFF.

The CDR3 protein is CASSDHRGAGTEAFF. The CDR3 DNA reads TGTGCCAGCAGTGATCACAGGGGCGCGGGGACTGAAGCTTTCTTT. The chain employs TRBV25-1 and TRBJ1-1; 7 nucleotides line up with TRBD1. The CDR3 loop spans 15 amino acids. CDR1 and CDR2 from the germline V gene are MGHDK and SYGVNS. The ends lost 3 bases at V and 5 bases at J; junction bases unmatched: 9.